This is a list of T cell receptor beta chains from one sample in a study of blood T cells in healthy people across ages. In TCRdb, the 5' RACE reads were re-called with MiXCR into one record per CDR3 protein. Here the sample spans approximately 780,000 distinct CDR3 sequences, roughly 24% being singletons. This sample was also put to use in a study of T cells of mothers and their children.

The specimen was blood. Receptors originate from a boy aged 10-17 years in good health. Both conserved end residues are part of each CDR3. D genes are given only for firm matches. Clone size is not always given. Where it is, it says once, few, many or a class for expanded clones.

clone size	CDR3 length	V gene	D gene	J gene	CDR3 DNA	CDR3 protein
.	12	TRBV28	.	TRBJ2-7	TGTGCCAGCAGAAGCACAGTCTACGAGCAGTACTTC	CASRSTVYEQYF
.	14	TRBV7-9	.	TRBJ2-7	TGTGCCAGTCAACCCGGGACGGGTCCCTACGAGCAGTACTTC	CASQPGTGPYEQYF
.	14	TRBV7-2	TRBD1	TRBJ2-5	TGTGCCAGCAGCCCAGACAGGGGGGTAGGGACCCAGTACTTC	CASSPDRGVGTQYF
few	13	TRBV29-1	.	TRBJ2-2	TGCAGCGTTGGTCAGGATTTTGGCGGGGAGCTGTTTTTT	CSVGQDFGGELFF
few	17	TRBV3-1	TRBD1	TRBJ2-5	TGTGCCAGCAGCCAAGATCGAAGGACAGGGGGCACAGAGACCCAGTACTTC	CASSQDRRTGGTETQYF
.	15	TRBV4-2	TRBD2	TRBJ2-5	TGTGCCAGCAGCCCTGGGACTAGCGGGTTTGAGACCCAGTACTTC	CASSPGTSGFETQYF
few	16	TRBV4-2	TRBD2	TRBJ2-3	TGTGCCAGCAGCCAAGACGGGGGGGAGTGGGCAGATACGCAGTATTTT	CASSQDGGEWADTQYF
few	15	TRBV25-1	.	TRBJ2-2	TGTGCCAGCAGTGAATCTAAGTCGCACACCGGGGAGCTGTTTTTT	CASSESKSHTGELFF
.	14	TRBV7-2	.	TRBJ1-2	TGTGCCAGCAGCTTGCTTAGGACAGCCTATGGCTACACCTTC	CASSLLRTAYGYTF
.	15	TRBV12-3/TRBV12-4	.	TRBJ1-2	TGTGCCAGCAGTTTAGCTGGCAGGGAAGGGTATGGCTACACCTTC	CASSLAGREGYGYTF
.	13	TRBV7-7	.	TRBJ2-7	TGTGCCAGCAGCCCTACAGGACCCTCGGAGCAGTACTTC	CASSPTGPSEQYF
few	15	TRBV2	TRBD1	TRBJ1-2	TGTGCCAGCAGTGAAGGGACAGGCCCGTCTTATGGCTACACCTTC	CASSEGTGPSYGYTF
few	16	TRBV9	TRBD2	TRBJ2-1	TGTGCCAGCAGCATACCACTAGCGGGGATGCACAATGAGCAGTTCTTC	CASSIPLAGMHNEQFF
.	13	TRBV2	.	TRBJ1-2	TGTGCCAGCACCGTTGGACAGTGGTATGGCTACACCTTC	CASTVGQWYGYTF
few	13	TRBV6-2/TRBV6-3	TRBD2	TRBJ2-7	TGTGCCAGCAGAAGGACTAGCTTTTGGGAGCAGTACTTC	CASRRTSFWEQYF
.	12	TRBV18	.	TRBJ2-3	TGTGCCAGCTCACCACAAACAGATACGCAGTATTTT	CASSPQTDTQYF
.	15	TRBV7-6	.	TRBJ2-6	TGTGCCAGCAGCTCCGTCCCATCTGGGGCCAACGTCCTGACTTTC	CASSSVPSGANVLTF
.	13	TRBV29-1	.	TRBJ2-7	TGCAGCGCCTCCGGGCAGGTTAACTACGAGCAGTACTTC	CSASGQVNYEQYF
.	14	TRBV7-3	.	TRBJ2-2	TGTGCCAGCAGCTTAACGCCGGGAACCGGGGAGCTGTTTTTT	CASSLTPGTGELFF
.	15	TRBV6-1	.	TRBJ2-7	TGTGCCAGCAGGACTACAGGGTTTGGACCCTACGAGCAGTACTTC	CASRTTGFGPYEQYF
few	14	TRBV9	.	TRBJ2-7	TGTGCCAGCAGCGTAGGGGTAGGGAACTACGAGCAGTACTTC	CASSVGVGNYEQYF
few	14	TRBV9	.	TRBJ1-1	TGTGCCAGCAGCCCATCACAGGGAGGGGGTGAAGCTTTCTTT	CASSPSQGGGEAFF
few	14	TRBV5-6	TRBD2	TRBJ2-5	TGTGCCAGCAGCGACACCAGGGAGGGGGAGACCCAGTACTTC	CASSDTREGETQYF
few	14	TRBV12-3/TRBV12-4	.	TRBJ2-5	TGTGCCAGCAGTTTGGGGGTCCACTCGGGAGAGCAGTACTTC	CASSLGVHSGEQYF
few	10	TRBV29-1	.	TRBJ2-1	TGCAGCGTTCGCGTTAATGAGCAGTTCTTC	CSVRVNEQFF
.	13	TRBV7-7	TRBD1	TRBJ2-2	TGTGCTAGCAGCACCGACAGGGGGGAGAGGCTGTTTTTT	CASSTDRGERLFF
.	16	TRBV5-1	.	TRBJ1-1	TGCGCCAGCAGCGACCTGCCCACAGGGCCGAGTACTGAAGCTTTCTTT	CASSDLPTGPSTEAFF
few	16	TRBV5-5	.	TRBJ2-4	TGTGCCAGCAGCTTCGGGCGCAAGTGGGGGACAAACATTCAGTACTTC	CASSFGRKWGTNIQYF
.	15	TRBV20-1	.	TRBJ1-3	TGCAGTGCTAGAGATAGGGCAGGGGCTGGAAACACCATATATTTT	CSARDRAGAGNTIYF
few	14	TRBV20-1	TRBD1	TRBJ1-5	TGCAGTGCCGGGACAGGGAGGGGTGGTCAGCCCCAGCATTTT	CSAGTGRGGQPQHF
once	16	TRBV5-1	TRBD2	TRBJ2-1	TGCGCCAGCAGCCACCGCCTAGCGGGGGGGTTTAATGAGCAGTTCTTC	CASSHRLAGGFNEQFF
.	16	TRBV27	TRBD2	TRBJ2-3	TGTGCCAGCAGTTTAAGCGGGAGAGTAAGCGCAGATACGCAGTATTTT	CASSLSGRVSADTQYF
few	14	TRBV12-3/TRBV12-4	.	TRBJ2-1	TGTGCCAGCAGTGAACGACAGATCTACAATGAGCAGTTCTTC	CASSERQIYNEQFF
.	14	TRBV20-1	TRBD2	TRBJ2-7	TGCAGTGCACCATATGCGGGGGGGATCGACGAGCAGTACTTC	CSAPYAGGIDEQYF
.	15	TRBV5-1	TRBD1	TRBJ2-1	TGCGCCAGCAGCACAGGACAGGTTGGCCACAATGAGCAGTTCTTC	CASSTGQVGHNEQFF
few	15	TRBV6-6	TRBD1	TRBJ2-7	TGTGCCAGCAGGCCAGGACAGGGGGCTTTCTACGAGCAGTACTTC	CASRPGQGAFYEQYF
.	13	TRBV10-3	TRBD1	TRBJ1-5	TGTGCCATCAGCGGACAGGGGCCCCAGCCCCAGCATTTT	CAISGQGPQPQHF
.	16	TRBV4-2	TRBD2	TRBJ2-1	TGTGCCAGCAGCCAAGAGGCGGGGGGGTTTAGCAATGAGCAGTTCTTC	CASSQEAGGFSNEQFF
.	18	TRBV12-3/TRBV12-4	TRBD2	TRBJ2-5	TGTGCCAGCAGTAGTACCGGGACTAGCGGGGGGGAACAAGAGACCCAGTACTTC	CASSSTGTSGGEQETQYF
.	15	TRBV5-1	TRBD2	TRBJ2-1	TGCGCCAGCAGCCAAGTAGCGGGGGGGCCCTATGAGCAGTTCTTC	CASSQVAGGPYEQFF
.	17	TRBV5-1	TRBD2	TRBJ2-1	TGCGCCAGCAGCTTGGAGGCTAGCGGGGGGGCAGGCAATGAGCAGTTCTTC	CASSLEASGGAGNEQFF
.	10	TRBV20-1	.	TRBJ2-4	TGCAGTGTTGAGGCAGACATTCCGTACTTC	CSVEADIPYF
.	15	TRBV20-1	TRBD2	TRBJ2-5	TGCAGTGCTAGTCCGCTAGCGGGGGGTAAAGAGACCCAGTACTTC	CSASPLAGGKETQYF
.	13	TRBV6-5	.	TRBJ1-4	TGTGCCAGCAGTTACGGGCGCCTTGAAAAACTGTCTTTT	CASSYGRLEKLSF
once	14	TRBV6-1	TRBD2	TRBJ2-5	TGTGCCAGCAGTTTAGCGGGCCTCTTGGAGACCCAGTACTTC	CASSLAGLLETQYF
.	17	TRBV7-6	TRBD2	TRBJ2-1	TGTGCCAGCAGCTCGGGACTAGCGGGAGTCTACTACAATGAGCAGTTCTTC	CASSSGLAGVYYNEQFF
.	15	TRBV7-2	.	TRBJ2-2	TGTGCCAGTCGGACCGGAAGCGCGAACACCGGGGAGCTGTTTTTT	CASRTGSANTGELFF
.	12	TRBV20-1	TRBD2	TRBJ2-7	TGCAGTGCTAGCTCAGGCGGGGGAGGGCAGTACTTC	CSASSGGGGQYF
few	17	TRBV12-3/TRBV12-4	TRBD2	TRBJ2-1	TGTGCCAGCAGTTCCCCCATTGAGGGGAGGGGTGGCAATGAGCAGTTCTTC	CASSSPIEGRGGNEQFF
.	18	TRBV20-1	TRBD2	TRBJ2-1	TGCAGTGCCCCAGGTCGTGGTAGCGGGTGGAGCTCCTACAATGAGCAGTTCTTC	CSAPGRGSGWSSYNEQFF
.	17	TRBV2	TRBD1	TRBJ1-5	TGTGCCAGCAGTGGTGGACAGGCGATCCCTAGCAATCAGCCCCAGCATTTT	CASSGGQAIPSNQPQHF
.	16	TRBV15	TRBD2	TRBJ2-1	TGTGCCACCAGCAGATTACTAGCGGGGGCCGGGGATGAGCAGTTCTTC	CATSRLLAGAGDEQFF
few	13	TRBV11-2	.	TRBJ2-7	TGTGCCAGCAGCTCGGGCAGGGTGTACGAGCAGTACTTC	CASSSGRVYEQYF
.	14	TRBV5-5	.	TRBJ2-5	TGTGTCAGCAGTTCACACCGACAGGAAGAGACCCAGTACTTC	CVSSSHRQEETQYF
.	16	TRBV5-1	.	TRBJ2-1	TGCGCCAGCAGCTTGGCCGGGCAGGGATTATACAATGAGCAGTTCTTC	CASSLAGQGLYNEQFF
.	14	TRBV2	TRBD1	TRBJ1-5	TGTGCCAGCAGGGGGGGACAGGGAGGACAGCCCCAGCATTTT	CASRGGQGGQPQHF
.	13	TRBV6-1	.	TRBJ1-3	TGTGCCAGCAGTGGAGCACCGGCGAACACCATATATTTT	CASSGAPANTIYF
few	12	TRBV2	.	TRBJ2-7	TGTGCCAGCAGTTTTACGGGGGACGAGCAGTACTTC	CASSFTGDEQYF